This TCR beta chain was profiled in a study of T cell responses to AZD1222 COVID-19 vaccine. Study summary: The analysis combined second doses at about 4 or about 12 weeks. Study-level results: Spike was spanned by vaccine-associated CD4 TCRs, with dominance at 160-218 and 743-854. Just 6 or 7 AZD1222 recipients were seropositive at baseline. Once two AZD1222 doses were given, Spike-specific TCR breadth and depth went up.

A word on this clone: Its target is unknown.

Clones were sequenced by immunoSEQ multiplex PCR, and TCRdb holds only the in-frame ones, with some missing. The sample contains approximately 150,000 clones, 75% to 90% of which appear only once. The V gene end was trimmed by 3 bases and the J gene end by 0 bases; junction bases not matched to a gene: 14. CDR3 length: 19 residues. Germline assignment: CDR1 MNHNS and CDR2 SASEGT. The chain uses TRBV6-1 and TRBJ2-1, with 7 bases that match TRBD2. The specimen comprised peripheral blood, sampled on day 0 of AZD1222 vaccination. The receptor comes from an adult in good health. CDR3 DNA: TGTGCCAGCAGTGAGCGGGTAGCGGGCGCTTCAAACTCCTACAATGAGCAGTTCTTC. This gives the protein CASSERVAGASNSYNEQFF.